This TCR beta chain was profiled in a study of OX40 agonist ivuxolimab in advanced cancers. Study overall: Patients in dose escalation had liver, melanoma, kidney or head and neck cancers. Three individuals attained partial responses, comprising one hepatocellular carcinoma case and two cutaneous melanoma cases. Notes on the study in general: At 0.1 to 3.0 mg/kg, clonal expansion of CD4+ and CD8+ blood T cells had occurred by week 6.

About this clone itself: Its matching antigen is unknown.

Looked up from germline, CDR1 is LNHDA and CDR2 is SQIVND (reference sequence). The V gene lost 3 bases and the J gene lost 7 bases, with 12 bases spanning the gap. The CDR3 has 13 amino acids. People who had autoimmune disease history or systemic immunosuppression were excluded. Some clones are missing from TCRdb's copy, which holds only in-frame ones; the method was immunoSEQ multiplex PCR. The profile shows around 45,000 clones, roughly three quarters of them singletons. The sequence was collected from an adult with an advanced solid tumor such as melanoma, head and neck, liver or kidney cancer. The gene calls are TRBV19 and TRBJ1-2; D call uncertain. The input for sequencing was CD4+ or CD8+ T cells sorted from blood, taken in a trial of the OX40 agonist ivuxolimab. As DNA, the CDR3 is TGTGCCAGTAGTATTGAGGACTACCTTGGCTACACCTTC. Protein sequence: CASSIEDYLGYTF.